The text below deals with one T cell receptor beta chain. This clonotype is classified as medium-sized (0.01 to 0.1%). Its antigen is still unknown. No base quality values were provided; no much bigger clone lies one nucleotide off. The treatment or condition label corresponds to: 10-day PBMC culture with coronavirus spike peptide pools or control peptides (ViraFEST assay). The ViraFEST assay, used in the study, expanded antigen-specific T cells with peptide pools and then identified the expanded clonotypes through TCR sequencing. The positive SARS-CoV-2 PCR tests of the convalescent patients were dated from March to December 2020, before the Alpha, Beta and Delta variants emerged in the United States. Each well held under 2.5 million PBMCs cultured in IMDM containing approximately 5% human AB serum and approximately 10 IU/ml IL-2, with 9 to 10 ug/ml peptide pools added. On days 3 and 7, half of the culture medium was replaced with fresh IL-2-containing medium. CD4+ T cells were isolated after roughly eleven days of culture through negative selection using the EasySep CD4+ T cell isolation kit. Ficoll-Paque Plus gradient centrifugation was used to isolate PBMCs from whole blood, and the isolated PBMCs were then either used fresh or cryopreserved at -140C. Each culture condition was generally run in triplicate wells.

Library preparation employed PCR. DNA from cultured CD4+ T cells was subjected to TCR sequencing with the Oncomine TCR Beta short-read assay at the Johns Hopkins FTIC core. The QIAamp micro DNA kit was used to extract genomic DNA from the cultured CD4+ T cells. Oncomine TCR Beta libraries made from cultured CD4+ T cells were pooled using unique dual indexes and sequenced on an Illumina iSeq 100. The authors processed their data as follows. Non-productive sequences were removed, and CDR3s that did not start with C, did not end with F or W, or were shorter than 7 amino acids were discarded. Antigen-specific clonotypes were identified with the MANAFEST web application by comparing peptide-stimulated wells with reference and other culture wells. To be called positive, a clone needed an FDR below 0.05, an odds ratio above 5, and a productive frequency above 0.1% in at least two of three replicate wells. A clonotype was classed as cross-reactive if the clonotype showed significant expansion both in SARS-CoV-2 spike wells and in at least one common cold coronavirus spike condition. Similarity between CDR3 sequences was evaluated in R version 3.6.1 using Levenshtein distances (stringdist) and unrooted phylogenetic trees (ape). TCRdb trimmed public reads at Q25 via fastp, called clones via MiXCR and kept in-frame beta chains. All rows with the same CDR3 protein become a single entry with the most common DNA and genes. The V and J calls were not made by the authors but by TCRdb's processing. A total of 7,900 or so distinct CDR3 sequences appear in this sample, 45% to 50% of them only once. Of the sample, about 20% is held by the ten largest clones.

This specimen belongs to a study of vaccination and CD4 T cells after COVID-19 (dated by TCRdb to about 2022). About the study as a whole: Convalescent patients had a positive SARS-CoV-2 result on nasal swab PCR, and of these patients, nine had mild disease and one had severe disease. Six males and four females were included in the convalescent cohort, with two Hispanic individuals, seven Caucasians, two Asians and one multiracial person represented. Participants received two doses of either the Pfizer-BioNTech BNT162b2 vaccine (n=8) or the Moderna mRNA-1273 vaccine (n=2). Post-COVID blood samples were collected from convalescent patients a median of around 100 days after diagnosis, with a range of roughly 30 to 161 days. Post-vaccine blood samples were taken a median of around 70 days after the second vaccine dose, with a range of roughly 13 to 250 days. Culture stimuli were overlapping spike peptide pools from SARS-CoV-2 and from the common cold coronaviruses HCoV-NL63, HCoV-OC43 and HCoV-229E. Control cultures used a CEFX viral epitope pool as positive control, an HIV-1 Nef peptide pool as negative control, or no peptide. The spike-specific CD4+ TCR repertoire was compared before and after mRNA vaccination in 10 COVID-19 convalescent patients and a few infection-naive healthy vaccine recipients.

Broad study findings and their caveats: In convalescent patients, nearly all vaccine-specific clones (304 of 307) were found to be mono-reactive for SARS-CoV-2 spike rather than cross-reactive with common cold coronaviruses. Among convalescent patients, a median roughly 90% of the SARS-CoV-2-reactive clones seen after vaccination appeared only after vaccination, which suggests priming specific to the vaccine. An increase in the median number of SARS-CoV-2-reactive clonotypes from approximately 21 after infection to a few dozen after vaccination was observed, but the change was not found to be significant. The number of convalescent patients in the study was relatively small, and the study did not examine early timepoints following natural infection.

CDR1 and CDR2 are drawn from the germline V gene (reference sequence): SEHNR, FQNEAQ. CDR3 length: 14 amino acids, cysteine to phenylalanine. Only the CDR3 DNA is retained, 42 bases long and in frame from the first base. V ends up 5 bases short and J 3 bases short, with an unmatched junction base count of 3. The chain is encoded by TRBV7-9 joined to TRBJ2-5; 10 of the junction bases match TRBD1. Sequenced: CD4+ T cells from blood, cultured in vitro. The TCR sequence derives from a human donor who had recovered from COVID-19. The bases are TGTGCCAGCAGCCCGGGACAGGGGAAAGAGACCCAGTACTTC. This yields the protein CASSPGQGKETQYF.